One and the same sample provided the 9 T cell receptor beta chains below, sequenced in a study of T-cell reconstitution after alpha-beta-depleted transplantation in children (dated by TCRdb to between 2015 and 2016). Libraries were constructed by PCR. TCRdb shows the sequencer as Illumina HiSeq 2500. To normalize quantification of the TCRbeta repertoire, the TCR libraries were built with molecular barcoding that relied on unique molecular identifiers. The raw public data were reprocessed by TCRdb itself: fastp quality trimming at Q25, MiXCR clonotype calling, in-frame beta chains only. Rows are unified per CDR3 protein, each entry keeping the most common DNA and genes. The sample profile shows hundreds of thousands of distinct CDR3 sequences; around 16% of them were found once. The top ten clonotypes cover over 0.95% of the sample. The material sequenced was PBMCs from the stem cell graft donor, taken from the stem cell graft. The receptors derive from a human donor who donated a stem cell graft to a child with acute myeloid leukemia.

This clonotype came up a few times. The J gene is TRBJ1-1, the V gene TRBV4-3; D unclear. This CDR3 region has 17 residues. The germline V gene has CDR1 LGHNA and CDR2 YSLEER. Trimming took 0 bases from V and 2 from J, leaving 16 bases between them. The CDR3 DNA is TGCGCCAGCAGCCAAGATGAGGGTAGGGAATTAAACACTGAAGCTTTCTTT. Amino acids: CASSQDEGRELNTEAFF.

V gene TRBV7-9 combines with J gene TRBJ1-2, with D uncertain. Looked up from germline, CDR1 is SEHNR and CDR2 is FQNEAQ (reference sequence). The CDR3 has 14 amino acids. V lost 5 bases and J lost 4, with 14 bases in between. The CDR3 DNA sequence: TGTGCCAGCAGCCCGGGGAGACACTTCTATGGCTACACCTTC. It codes for CASSPGRHFYGYTF.

This clonotype was detected ten times or more. The chain links TRBV29-1 to TRBJ1-1, with D possibly matching TRBD1 (5 bases). The CDR3 has 11 amino acids. Germline lookup yields CDR1 SQVTM and CDR2 ANQGSEA. Trimming cost V 7 bases and J 11 bases, with 17 bases left between them. The CDR3 region has the DNA TGCAGCGCCCCCCTGGGGGACGTTGCTTTCTTT. This gives the protein CSAPLGDVAFF.

This clonotype turned up a few times. This chain connects TRBV9 to TRBJ2-5; D is undetermined. The CDR3 spans 15 residues. V lost 2 bases and J 1 base, leaving 12 bases between the germline ends. Per the germline V gene, CDR1 is SGDLS and CDR2 is YYNGEE. The CDR3 sequence is CASSVDPSTQETQYF. The CDR3, as DNA: TGTGCCAGCAGCGTGGATCCTAGTACCCAAGAGACCCAGTACTTC.

This chain links TRBV7-9 with TRBJ2-4; 11 bases fit TRBD1. The CDR3 has 15 residues. CDR1 and CDR2 from the germline V gene are SEHNR and FQNEAQ (reference sequence). Trimming at V came to 5 bases and at J to 9 bases, leaving 9 bases not matched to a gene. The CDR3 here is CASSPGQGEKGIQYF. The CDR3 bases are TGTGCCAGCAGCCCGGGACAGGGGGAGAAGGGCATTCAGTACTTC. The entire variable domain, with the rest obtained from reference TRBV7-9 and TRBJ2-4, is as follows: DTGVSQNPRHKITKRGQNVTFRCDPISEHNRLYWYRQTLGQGPEFLTYFQNEAQLEKSRLLSDRFSAERPKGSFSTLEIQRTEQGDSAMYLCASSPGQGEKGIQYFGAGTRLSVL.

This clonotype was recorded a few times. V gene TRBV24-1 combines with J gene TRBJ2-5; 9 positions agree with TRBD2. Germline CDR1 and CDR2: KGHDR and SFDVKD. The CDR3 is made up of 17 amino acids. With V trimmed by 0 bases and J by 5 bases, 9 bases remained unmatched. The CDR3 sequence is CATSDLESGGGAETQYF. CDR3 coding DNA: TGTGCCACCAGTGATTTGGAGTCCGGCGGGGGGGCCGAGACCCAGTACTTC.

This clonotype was seen many times. The chain combines TRBV20-1 with TRBJ2-5; 9 bases map to TRBD2. Germline CDR1 and CDR2: DFQATT and SNEGSKA (reference sequence). The trim removed 2 bases at V and 5 bases at J, leaving 3 bases unmatched. The CDR3 is 13 residues long. The CDR3 region has the DNA TGCAGTGCTAGATTAGCGGGGGTGGAGACCCAGTACTTC. Translating gives CSARLAGVETQYF.

This clonotype showed up just a few times. The V and J genes are TRBV4-2 and TRBJ2-1; 10 nucleotides align to TRBD2. V dropped 2 bases and J dropped 6; count of bases not matched to a gene: 4. Germline V lookup: CDR1 LGHNA, CDR2 YNFKEQ. CDR3 length: 15 amino acids. This chain's CDR3 is CASSQPERGGNEQFF. CDR3 nucleotides: TGTGCCAGCAGCCAACCCGAGCGGGGGGGCAATGAGCAGTTCTTC.

In its sample, this clonotype was seen a few times. V usage is TRBV5-1 and J usage is TRBJ1-1, with a tentative D call TRBD1 (5 bases). V gave up 2 bases and J gave up 6 bases, with 14 bases separating them. CDR3 length: 14 amino acids. Per germline, CDR1 SGHRS and CDR2 YFSETQ. CDR3 residues: CASSLEPGMAEAFF. The CDR3, as DNA: TGCGCCAGCAGCTTAGAACCAGGGATGGCTGAAGCTTTCTTT.